There are a few counts of the clone carrying this T cell receptor beta chain. The antigen is undetermined. TCRdb ran MiXCR on the 5' RACE reads and lists one entry per CDR3 protein. This table holds around 200,000 distinct CDR3 sequences, roughly 27% found once. Germline lookup yields CDR1 ENHRY and CDR2 SYGVKD. The CDR3 loop spans 14 amino acids. Trimming removed 8 bases from V and 6 bases from J; junction bases left unmatched: 7. This entry comes from a study of T-cell memory formation after mild COVID-19. Study at large: TCR clusters were mostly donor specific.

The study's findings and limits: Day 15 to 85 contracting clones showed balanced CD4/CD8; later expanders leaned CD4+. Contracting clones localized mainly to CM and EM when CD4+ and mainly to EMRA when CD8+.

The chain recombines TRBV10-3 with TRBJ2-7; TRBD2 aligns across 13 bases. What was sequenced was PBMCs or a T cell subset sorted from them (not recorded which). The sequence was obtained from an adult woman who had mild COVID-19 (a few samples of this study predate the infection). Cell type and time point are not known. The CDR3 sequence: CAIAGTSGVGEQYF. CDR3 nucleotide sequence: TGTGCCATCGCCGGGACTAGCGGGGTCGGCGAGCAGTACTTC.